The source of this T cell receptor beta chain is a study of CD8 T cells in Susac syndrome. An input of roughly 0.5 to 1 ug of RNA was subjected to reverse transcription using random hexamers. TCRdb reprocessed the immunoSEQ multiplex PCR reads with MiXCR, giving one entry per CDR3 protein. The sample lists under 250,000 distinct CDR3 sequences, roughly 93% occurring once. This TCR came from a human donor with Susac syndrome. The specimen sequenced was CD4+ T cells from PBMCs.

This CDR3 is CAISESMTRAVNGYTF. Written as DNA, the CDR3 is TGTGCCATCAGTGAGTCGATGACGAGGGCCGTGAATGGCTACACCTTC. J is TRBJ1-2 and V is TRBV10-3; D call uncertain. The CDR3 consists of 16 residues. With 0 bases removed from V and 6 bases from J, the gap between germline ends came to 17 bases. Per germline, CDR1 ENHRY and CDR2 SYGVKD.